The rows below give T cell receptor beta chains drawn from one sample of a study of blood T cells in healthy people across ages. From the 5' RACE reads, TCRdb called clonotypes with MiXCR, one entry per CDR3 protein. Of some 940,000 distinct CDR3 sequences in the sample, under 35% were seen once. The sample was also linked to a second study, of T cells of mothers and their children.

The sample consisted of blood. These receptor sequences come from a woman aged 40 to 55 in good health. Each CDR3 is given with its conserved first and last residue. D genes are given only for firm matches. The size field is filled for only some rows; it gives once, few, many or a size class.

J,D,V,size,CDR3,DNA
TRBJ2-3,TRBD2,TRBV12-3/TRBV12-4,NA,CASSFRGGRGVTDTQYF,TGTGCCAGCAGTTTTAGGGGAGGGCGGGGGGTCACAGATACGCAGTATTTT
TRBJ1-2,TRBD1,TRBV4-3,NA,CASSSSAGGMAYGYTF,TGCGCCAGTAGCTCTTCGGCAGGGGGCATGGCCTATGGCTACACCTTC
TRBJ1-5,NA,TRBV9,few,CASSRNGRVDNQPQHF,TGTGCCAGCAGCCGAAATGGCAGGGTAGACAATCAGCCCCAGCATTTT
TRBJ2-1,TRBD2,TRBV28,once,CASSLRVAGWGEQFF,TGTGCCAGCAGTTTAAGGGTAGCGGGGTGGGGTGAGCAGTTCTTC
TRBJ1-2,TRBD1,TRBV19,many,CATLDHGFGQGSFSSYTF,TGTGCCACCCTAGACCACGGGTTCGGACAGGGTTCTTTCTCTAGCTACACCTTC
TRBJ1-4,TRBD1,TRBV4-3,NA,CASSQDYQGEGKLFF,TGCGCCAGCAGCCAAGATTACCAGGGGGAAGGAAAACTGTTTTTT
TRBJ2-3,NA,TRBV7-2,NA,CASSSLNSDTQYF,TGTGCCAGCAGCTCGTTGAATTCAGATACGCAGTATTTT
TRBJ2-5,NA,TRBV7-2,many,CASSRGATQETQYF,TGTGCCAGCAGCCGAGGGGCCACCCAAGAGACCCAGTACTTC
TRBJ1-2,NA,TRBV18,many,CASSPRDASGYTF,TGTGCCAGCTCACCTCGGGATGCGTCTGGCTACACCTTC
TRBJ1-5,TRBD1,TRBV18,few,CASPATGRNQPQHF,TGTGCCAGCCCAGCGACAGGGCGCAATCAGCCCCAGCATTTT
TRBJ2-3,TRBD2,TRBV20-1,NA,CSARGGLAGVPGTQYF,TGCAGTGCTAGAGGGGGACTAGCGGGGGTCCCAGGTACGCAGTATTTT
TRBJ1-2,NA,TRBV12-3/TRBV12-4,NA,CASYARVNYGYTF,TGTGCCAGCTACGCCAGGGTTAACTATGGCTACACCTTC
TRBJ1-1,TRBD1,TRBV6-1,NA,CASTLSRGRNTEAFF,TGTGCCAGCACCCTTAGCAGGGGGAGGAACACTGAAGCTTTCTTT
TRBJ1-2,NA,TRBV6-5,many,CASSYSVRVANYGYTF,TGTGCCAGCAGTTACTCTGTAAGGGTGGCTAACTATGGCTACACCTTC
TRBJ1-2,NA,TRBV4-1,NA,CASSPGTLTNYGYTF,TGCGCCAGCAGCCCCGGGACGCTTACTAACTATGGCTACACCTTC
TRBJ2-7,NA,TRBV28,many,CASSLYPLGEQYF,TGTGCCAGCAGTTTATACCCCCTGGGGGAGCAGTACTTC
TRBJ1-1,NA,TRBV7-9,few,CASSKEQGTEAFF,TGTGCCAGCAGCAAAGAACAGGGAACTGAAGCTTTCTTT
TRBJ1-2,NA,TRBV20-1,few,CSARVHSLGYTF,TGCAGTGCTAGAGTGCATTCTCTGGGCTACACCTTC
TRBJ2-7,NA,TRBV24-1,NA,CATSGSGYNEQYF,TGTGCCACTTCAGGGAGTGGATACAATGAGCAGTACTTC
TRBJ2-1,TRBD2,TRBV5-1,many,CASSLVAGVAYNEQFF,TGCGCCAGCAGCTTGGTTGCGGGGGTTGCCTACAATGAGCAGTTCTTC
TRBJ2-7,NA,TRBV5-1,few,CASSLGAGDVYEQYF,TGCGCCAGCAGCTTGGGGGCAGGGGATGTGTACGAGCAGTACTTC
TRBJ1-5,NA,TRBV20-1,NA,CSAFLGRGGNQPQHF,TGCAGTGCTTTTCTGGGGAGGGGTGGCAATCAGCCCCAGCATTTT
TRBJ1-1,NA,TRBV12-3/TRBV12-4,many,CASSQARNTESFF,TGTGCCAGCAGTCAAGCCAGGAACACTGAATCTTTCTTT
TRBJ2-7,NA,TRBV7-2,many,CASSPLSGEQYF,TGTGCCAGCAGCCCCCTTAGTGGAGAGCAGTACTTC
TRBJ2-3,TRBD2,TRBV11-2,NA,CASSRLASTDTQYF,TGTGCCAGCAGCCGACTAGCTAGCACAGATACGCAGTATTTT
TRBJ2-2,TRBD2,TRBV5-1,few,CASSLADGGAAGELFF,TGCGCCAGCAGCTTGGCCGACGGGGGGGCGGCCGGGGAGCTGTTTTTT
TRBJ2-6,NA,TRBV20-1,many,CSASTDRGANVLTF,TGCAGTGCTAGTACGGACCGCGGGGCCAACGTCCTGACTTTC
TRBJ2-3,TRBD1,TRBV5-1,NA,CASSLLGDRGTATQYF,TGCGCCAGCAGCTTGCTGGGGGACAGGGGAACAGCTACGCAGTATTTT
TRBJ1-5,NA,TRBV5-1,NA,CASSSVGGEINQPQHF,TGCGCCAGCAGCTCAGTGGGCGGGGAAATCAATCAGCCCCAGCATTTT
TRBJ1-5,NA,TRBV4-3,NA,CASSQEGFQPQHF,TGCGCCAGCAGCCAAGAGGGGTTTCAGCCCCAGCATTTT
TRBJ1-2,NA,TRBV7-9,NA,CASSLAGAGGERSYTF,TGTGCCAGCAGCTTAGCGGGGGCCGGGGGTGAGCGTAGCTACACCTTC
TRBJ2-6,NA,TRBV29-1,once,CSVEDGEHANVLTF,TGCAGCGTTGAAGACGGGGAACACGCCAACGTCCTGACTTTC
TRBJ2-1,TRBD2,TRBV20-1,few,CSAREASGGAMEQFF,TGCAGTGCTAGAGAGGCTAGCGGGGGGGCTATGGAGCAGTTCTTC
TRBJ2-5,NA,TRBV7-3,many,CASSLNPGSETQYF,TGTGCCAGCAGCTTAAATCCGGGAAGCGAGACCCAGTACTTC
TRBJ2-1,NA,TRBV29-1,many,CSSKVGGLEQFF,TGCAGCAGTAAAGTGGGGGGGCTTGAGCAGTTCTTC
TRBJ2-6,NA,TRBV3-1,NA,CASSQEVGRSNSGANVLTF,TGTGCCAGCAGCCAAGAGGTAGGGAGATCGAACTCTGGGGCCAACGTCCTGACTTTC
TRBJ2-1,NA,TRBV5-1,NA,CASSRRSYNEQFF,TGCGCCAGCAGCCGACGGAGCTACAATGAGCAGTTCTTC
TRBJ2-1,TRBD1,TRBV5-4,NA,CASSSYRGEDEQFF,TGTGCCAGCAGCTCCTACAGGGGTGAGGATGAGCAGTTCTTC
TRBJ2-1,TRBD2,TRBV15,NA,CATSSEGLAGGLFF,TGTGCCACCAGCAGTGAGGGGCTAGCGGGGGGGCTGTTCTTC
TRBJ1-2,NA,TRBV20-1,NA,CSANTNTFYGYTF,TGCAGTGCTAATACAAACACCTTCTATGGCTACACCTTC
TRBJ1-5,NA,TRBV12-5,NA,CASGAGRQPQHF,TGTGCTAGTGGCGCGGGGCGCCAGCCCCAGCATTTT
TRBJ2-3,TRBD2,TRBV15,few,CATSRDIAGGVDTQYF,TGTGCCACCAGCAGAGATATAGCGGGGGGAGTAGATACGCAGTATTTT
TRBJ2-7,TRBD2,TRBV20-1,once,CSARVRLAGSYEQYF,TGCAGTGCTAGAGTACGGCTAGCGGGGTCCTACGAGCAGTACTTC
TRBJ2-1,TRBD2,TRBV6-1,NA,CASSEASGGAASGEQFF,TGTGCCAGCAGTGAAGCTAGCGGGGGGGCAGCCTCAGGAGAGCAGTTCTTC
TRBJ2-5,NA,TRBV18,many,CASSGPRQETQYF,TGTGCCAGCTCGGGACCTCGACAAGAGACCCAGTACTTC
TRBJ2-5,TRBD2,TRBV3-1,NA,CASSQDGLAGVQEAQYF,TGTGCCAGCAGCCAAGACGGACTAGCGGGGGTACAAGAGGCCCAGTACTTC
TRBJ1-2,NA,TRBV7-9,NA,CASSPSGRTNYGYTF,TGTGCCAGCAGCCCCTCCGGACGGACTAACTATGGCTACACCTTC
TRBJ1-5,NA,TRBV21-1,many,CASSTLSGASNQPQHF,TGTGCCAGCAGCACTCTCTCAGGGGCTAGCAATCAGCCCCAGCATTTT
TRBJ2-1,NA,TRBV5-1,NA,CASSLETGRGEQFF,TGCGCCAGCAGCTTGGAAACGGGCCGGGGTGAGCAGTTCTTC
TRBJ2-1,NA,TRBV11-2,NA,CASSNGQMEGETQFF,TGTGCCAGCAGCAACGGACAGATGGAAGGAGAGACCCAGTTCTTC
TRBJ1-2,NA,TRBV12-1,many,CASTLDRKVIYGYTF,TGTGCCAGCACCCTCGACAGGAAGGTCATCTATGGCTACACCTTC
TRBJ1-1,NA,TRBV29-1,few,CSVDTNEAFF,TGCAGCGTTGACACTAACGAAGCTTTCTTT
TRBJ1-2,NA,TRBV12-3/TRBV12-4,many,CASSGQVDYGYTF,TGTGCCAGCTCCGGGCAGGTGGACTATGGCTACACCTTC
TRBJ1-2,NA,TRBV20-1,NA,CSAPRGESNYGYTF,TGCAGTGCTCCCCGGGGGGAGTCTAACTATGGCTACACCTTC
TRBJ2-5,NA,TRBV29-1,many,CSVKQETQYF,TGCAGCGTTAAACAAGAGACCCAGTACTTC
TRBJ1-2,NA,TRBV7-9,few,CASSSGALNHYGHTF,TGTGCCAGCAGCAGTGGGGCCCTTAATCACTATGGCCACACCTTC
TRBJ2-7,TRBD2,TRBV2,NA,CASNPGLAYNEQYF,TGTGCCAGCAATCCGGGACTAGCCTACAATGAGCAGTACTTC
TRBJ2-5,TRBD1,TRBV12-3/TRBV12-4,NA,CASKTGQAGETQYF,TGTGCCAGCAAAACTGGACAGGCCGGAGAGACCCAGTACTTC
TRBJ1-2,TRBD1,TRBV29-1,NA,CSVALGGANYGYTF,TGCAGCGTCGCCCTAGGGGGCGCGAACTATGGCTACACCTTC
TRBJ1-6,NA,TRBV9,few,CASSGGGLRDSPLHF,TGTGCCAGCAGCGGGGGGGGCCTTAGGGATTCACCCCTCCACTTT